Listed here are 21 T cell receptor beta chains from one sample, sequenced in a study of T cell responses to AZD1222 COVID-19 vaccine. TCRdb keeps only in-frame clones here, not all; method: immunoSEQ multiplex PCR. The sample consists of tens of thousands of clones, roughly nine tenths of them appearing once. The sample in question was peripheral blood, obtained 28 days after the second AZD1222 dose. The receptors come from an adult who received the AZD1222 COVID-19 vaccine.

The chain joins TRBV29-1 to TRBJ2-1; D gene uncertain. Germline V CDR1 and CDR2: SQVTM, ANQGSEA. V was trimmed by 6 bases and J by 1 base, leaving 7 bases between them. The CDR3 extends over 12 amino acids. The CDR3 is CSVVRSYNEQFF. The CDR3 DNA reads TGCAGCGTGGTGCGTTCCTACAATGAGCAGTTCTTC.

This clone was counted once. The chain couples TRBV7-9 to TRBJ2-7, with 7 bases that match TRBD2. This CDR3 region has 16 residues. The J segment lost 7 bases and the V segment lost 1 base, leaving 13 bases of the junction unmatched. Germline V CDR1 and CDR2: SEHNR, FQNEAQ (reference sequence). Written as DNA, the CDR3 is TGTGCCAGCAGCTTAGAGCGTAGAGCTAGCGGTTGGGAGCAGTACTTC. It codes for CASSLERRASGWEQYF.

The chain carries TRBV4-2 and TRBJ2-5, with D possibly TRBD1 on 6 matching bases. The CDR3 covers 14 residues. V was trimmed by 3 bases and J by 3 bases, leaving 11 bases between them. Per the germline V gene, CDR1 is LGHNA and CDR2 is YNFKEQ. CDR3 protein: CASSQGQEEETQYF. In DNA, the CDR3 is TGTGCCAGCAGCCAGGGACAAGAGGAAGAGACCCAGTACTTC.

This rearrangement joins TRBV30 to TRBJ1-2; 7 positions match TRBD1. The germline V gene encodes CDR1 GTSNPN and CDR2 SVGIG (reference sequence). The trim removed 4 bases at V and 4 bases at J, leaving 9 bases unmatched. The CDR3 spans 14 residues. In DNA form, the CDR3 reads TGTGCCTGGAAGCGGGGACAGACGAGCTATGGCTACACCTTC. This translates into CAWKRGQTSYGYTF.

This chain links TRBV7-9 with TRBJ1-5; weak D call: TRBD1 (5 bases). CDR3 size: 14 residues. Trimming removed 5 bases at V and 8 bases at J, with 16 bases between. Germline V CDR1 and CDR2: SEHNR, FQNEAQ (reference sequence). CDR3 DNA: TGTGCCAGCAGCGCGGGGGAGAACGGCAAGCCCCAGCATTTT. Translated, it gives CASSAGENGKPQHF. The complete variable domain, with remaining parts taken from reference TRBV7-9 and TRBJ1-5, reads DTGVSQNPRHKITKRGQNVTFRCDPISEHNRLYWYRQTLGQGPEFLTYFQNEAQLEKSRLLSDRFSAERPKGSFSTLEIQRTEQGDSAMYLCASSAGENGKPQHFGDGTRLSIL.

The rearrangement uses TRBV29-1 and TRBJ1-5; D gene unclear. CDR1 is SQVTM and CDR2 is ANQGSEA in the germline V gene. Trimming left V 4 bases short and J 5 bases short, with 12 bases between. This CDR3 region has 13 residues. CDR3 residues: CSVVGGSDQPQHF. CDR3 DNA sequence: TGCAGCGTTGTGGGAGGTTCGGATCAGCCCCAGCATTTT.

The chain combines TRBV4-3 with TRBJ1-5; D gene ambiguous. The CDR3 consists of 15 residues. Germline V gene sequence: CDR1 LGHNA, CDR2 YSLEER. Trimming stripped 0 bases from V and 0 bases from J, with 6 bases between. The CDR3 sequence: CASSQDLTSNQPQHF. CDR3 bases: TGCGCCAGCAGCCAAGATTTGACTAGCAATCAGCCCCAGCATTTT.

This rearrangement joins TRBV18 to TRBJ1-1, with TRBD1 matching 8 bases. Germline CDR1 reads KGHSH; CDR2 reads LQKENI. This CDR3 is built from 15 residues. With 5 bases clipped from V and 5 bases from J, the junction kept 10 bases outside the gene matches. CDR3 residues: CASSTLDRGSTEAFF. CDR3 coding DNA: TGTGCCAGCTCAACCTTAGACAGGGGCAGTACTGAAGCTTTCTTT. The full variable domain, with the rest looked up from reference TRBV18 and TRBJ1-1, is NAGVMQNPRHLVRRRGQEARLRCSPMKGHSHVYWYRQLPEEGLKFMVYLQKENIIDESGMPKERFSAEFPKEGPSILRIQQVVRGDSAAYFCASSTLDRGSTEAFFGQGTRLTVV.

This chain links TRBV19 with TRBJ1-4; the D is unclear. Germline V lookup: CDR1 LNHDA, CDR2 SQIVND (reference sequence). V was cut by 10 bases and J by 7 bases, with 13 bases left in between. The CDR3 extends over 12 amino acids. CDR3 region: CATGVGFEKLFF. The CDR3 coding sequence is TGTGCCACCGGAGTAGGGTTTGAAAAACTGTTTTTT.

The count of this clone is one. The rearrangement joins TRBV28 to TRBJ1-4; unclear D gene. The CDR3 length is 17 residues. Germline V CDR1 and CDR2: MDHEN, SYDVKM. Trimming left V 2 bases short and J 0 bases short, with 13 bases between. CDR3 amino acids: CASSLDPEAATNEKLFF. The DNA for the CDR3 is TGTGCCAGCAGTTTAGACCCCGAGGCAGCAACTAATGAAAAACTGTTTTTT.

The chain joins TRBV18 to TRBJ1-3; D is uncertain. The CDR3 loop spans 15 amino acids. V lost 2 bases, J lost 4 bases, and 12 bases lay in between. The germline gives CDR1 KGHSH, CDR2 LQKENI. CDR3: CASSPTDGVGNTIYF. CDR3 DNA: TGTGCCAGCTCACCAACAGACGGGGTCGGAAACACCATATATTTT.

V is TRBV6-2 or TRBV6-3 and J is TRBJ1-5; D not resolved. CDR1 is MNHEY, CDR2 SVGEGT, per germline. The CDR3 has 15 residues. V gave up 2 bases and J gave up 3 bases, with 11 bases separating them. The CDR3 region is CASSYGGVINQPQHF. The CDR3 bases are TGTGCCAGCAGTTACGGAGGCGTAATCAATCAGCCCCAGCATTTT.

The rearrangement links TRBV5-1 to TRBJ1-1, with TRBD1 identical over 8 bases. The CDR3 extends over 18 amino acids. Germline CDR1 is SGHRS and CDR2 is YFSETQ. The trim removed 3 bases at V and 0 bases at J, leaving 13 bases unmatched. This CDR3 reads CASSSRTGILLMNTEAFF. DNA for the CDR3: TGCGCCAGCAGCTCGAGGACAGGGATACTCTTGATGAACACTGAAGCTTTCTTT.

The chain uses TRBV11-2 and TRBJ2-1; D is perhaps TRBD2 (6 bases). Germline V gene data show CDR1 as SGHAT and CDR2 as FQNNGV. Trimming pared 1 base from V and 7 bases from J, leaving 14 bases between. The CDR3 has 15 residues. For the CDR3, the DNA is TGTGCCAGCAGCTTAGGCACTCGTCTAGCGAATGAGCAGTTCTTC. It is translated as CASSLGTRLANEQFF.

A remark on this clone: An end of the junction differs from the germline gene, which may be a read error. The rearrangement joins TRBV3-1 (or the pseudogene TRBV3-2) to TRBJ2-7; 10 nucleotides align to TRBD1. The CDR3 has 16 residues. Germline V gene sequence: CDR1 LGHDT, CDR2 YNNKEL (reference sequence). Here the CDR3 DNA reads TGTGCCAGCAGCCCTGGGACGGGACAGGGGATCCTCGAGCACTACTTC. It translates to CASSPGTGQGILEHYF.

The CDR3 DNA is TGTGCCAGCAGCCCTAGGGTAAGGGCCAGCGGCACTGAAGCTTTCTTT. Translated, it gives CASSPRVRASGTEAFF. The chain couples TRBV7-9 to TRBJ1-1; no reliable D call. Germline-derived CDR1 and CDR2 are SEHNR and FQNEAQ (reference sequence). This CDR3 has 16 amino acids. V was trimmed by 5 bases and J by 4 bases, leaving 20 bases between them.

CDR3: CASSVGNSLGDTQYF. The CDR3 DNA sequence: TGTGCCAGCAGCGTAGGGAACAGCCTAGGGGATACGCAGTATTTT. The gene calls are TRBV9 and TRBJ2-3; no firm D call. CDR3 length: 15 amino acids. Trimming took 0 bases from V and 6 from J, leaving 14 bases between them. Germline-derived CDR1 and CDR2 are SGDLS and YYNGEE.

The rearrangement uses TRBV5-6 and TRBJ1-3, with D hard to call. V was clipped by 1 base and J by 0 bases, with 5 bases between them. Germline CDR1 SGHDT, CDR2 YYEEEE. This CDR3 has 14 amino acids. The CDR3 nucleotides are TGTGCCAGCAGCTTGTATACCTCTGGAAACACCATATATTTT. Translated, it gives CASSLYTSGNTIYF.

This rearrangement joins TRBV6-5 to TRBJ2-3; TRBD1 matches 10 bases. Germline CDR1 reads MNHEY; CDR2 reads SVGAGI. The CDR3 has 14 residues. V shed 6 bases and J 3 bases; nucleotides not matched to a gene: 3. In nucleotides, the CDR3 is TGTGCCAGCAGGCCGGGACAGGGGACAGATACGCAGTATTTT. This translates into CASRPGQGTDTQYF.

The CDR3 sequence is CASNQGTGNTEAFF. The CDR3 DNA sequence: TGTGCCAGCAATCAGGGGACCGGGAACACTGAAGCTTTCTTT. The genes are TRBV27 and TRBJ1-1; perhaps TRBD1 as D (6 bases). Per germline, CDR1 MNHEY and CDR2 SMNVEV (reference sequence). The germline V and J ends were trimmed by 7 bases and 1 base, with 13 bases remaining between them. The length of the CDR3 is 14 residues.

This chain uses TRBV9 with TRBJ2-7, with D hard to call. This CDR3 is built from 16 residues. The germline V gene has CDR1 SGDLS and CDR2 YYNGEE. V lost 0 bases and J lost 0, with 13 bases in between. The CDR3 DNA reads TGTGCCAGCAGCGTAGGGTCCCAGCCCAACTCCTACGAGCAGTACTTC. This sequence encodes CASSVGSQPNSYEQYF.